A single sample is the source of the 18 T cell receptor beta chains below, sequenced in a study of glioma-infiltrating T cells after dendritic cell vaccination. Repertoires were generated with immunoSEQ multiplex PCR, while TCRdb's copy carries only in-frame clones and drops some. The sample shows just over 95,000 clones, around 80% of them seen only once. Material: blood, obtained before dendritic cell vaccination. The receptors derive from a human donor with glioblastoma.

The V and J genes are TRBV7-8 and TRBJ2-3; 10 nucleotides line up with TRBD1. This CDR3 is built from 16 residues. V trimming: 3 bases; J trimming: 1 base; junction bases outside the gene matches: 4. The germline V gene encodes CDR1 SGHVS and CDR2 FQNEAQ. CDR3 bases: TGTGCCAGCAGCTTTGGGACAGGGGTAGGCACAGATACGCAGTATTTT. This gives the protein CASSFGTGVGTDTQYF.

J is TRBJ1-1 and V is TRBV29-1, with 7 nucleotides matching TRBD1. Germline V gene data show CDR1 as SQVTM and CDR2 as ANQGSEA. The CDR3 is 12 residues long. J was trimmed by 4 bases and V by 5 bases; bases with no gene match: 4. The CDR3 region is CSVHRGSTEAFF. CDR3 coding DNA: TGCAGCGTTCACAGGGGAAGCACTGAAGCTTTCTTT.

The genes are TRBV5-1 and TRBJ2-7; TRBD2 matches at 7 bases. Germline loops: CDR1 SGHRS, CDR2 YFSETQ. With 0 bases clipped from V and 1 base from J, the junction kept 4 bases outside the gene matches. This CDR3 region has 15 residues. As DNA, the CDR3 is TGCGCCAGCAGCTTGGTGGGACTAAGGTCCTACGAGCAGTACTTC. Translation: CASSLVGLRSYEQYF.

V usage is TRBV7-9 and J usage is TRBJ1-1; D might be TRBD1 (5 bases). This CDR3 spans 14 amino acids. Germline V gene lookup returns CDR1 SEHNR and CDR2 FQNEAQ (reference sequence). V lost 1 base, J lost 5 bases, and 11 bases lay in between. The CDR3 DNA reads TGTGCCAGCAGCTTAGTGGGGGGTCGGACTGAAGCTTTCTTT. Translation: CASSLVGGRTEAFF.

V is TRBV7-9 and J is TRBJ2-5, with D possibly TRBD1 on 6 matching bases. CDR3 length: 13 residues. Germline V gene lookup returns CDR1 SEHNR and CDR2 FQNEAQ (reference sequence). V lost 5 bases and J lost 5, with 12 bases in between. CDR3 in DNA: TGTGCCAGCAGCATGCGACAGGTGGAGACCCAGTACTTC. Protein sequence: CASSMRQVETQYF.

CDR3 loop: CASCRASGGTNTGELFF. Written as DNA, the CDR3 is TGCGCCAGCTGCCGGGCTAGCGGGGGTACGAACACCGGGGAGCTGTTTTTT. This chain links TRBV5-1 with TRBJ2-2, with 10 bases identical to TRBD2. Germline V gives CDR1 SGHRS, CDR2 YFSETQ. The CDR3 length is 17 residues. Trimming removed 7 bases from V and 0 bases from J; junction bases left unmatched: 9.

This clone showed up just a few times. This sequence joins TRBV29-1 and TRBJ2-2; possibly TRBD2 for D (6 bases). This CDR3 spans 12 amino acids. The germline V gene encodes CDR1 SQVTM and CDR2 ANQGSEA. V lost 7 bases and J lost 6, with 12 bases in between. DNA of the CDR3: TGCAGCGGCCATAGCGGACCCGGGGAGCTGTTTTTT. The encoded protein is CSGHSGPGELFF.

J is TRBJ2-1 and V is TRBV18; 8 bases agree with TRBD1. Germline-derived CDR1 and CDR2 are KGHSH and LQKENI. This CDR3 comprises 15 residues. The trim removed 2 bases at V and 2 bases at J, leaving 2 bases unmatched. This CDR3 reads CASSPRTGTYNEQFF. The CDR3 DNA sequence: TGTGCCAGCTCACCAAGGACAGGGACCTACAATGAGCAGTTCTTC.

V and J are TRBV6-5 and TRBJ1-2; 9 bases line up with TRBD1. The CDR3 runs 15 residues. Per the germline V gene, CDR1 is MNHEY and CDR2 is SVGAGI. Germline trimming cut 8 bases from V and 3 bases from J; bases unmatched to any gene: 10. CDR3 DNA: TGTGCCAGCGCATCGACAGGGGGATTTTACTATGGCTACACCTTC. Its protein product is CASASTGGFYYGYTF.

With respect to this clone: Compared with germline, one end of the junction differs, possibly owing to a read error. The CDR3 sequence: CASTRAGGEQYF. The CDR3 DNA sequence: TGTGCTAGCACCCGGGCGGGGGGCGAGCAGTACTTC. The chain combines TRBV7-7 with TRBJ2-7; TRBD2 agrees at 8 bases. Germline lookup yields CDR1 SSHAT and CDR2 FNYEAQ (reference sequence). The CDR3 is 12 amino acids.

V gene TRBV5-1 combines with J gene TRBJ2-5; D possibly corresponds to TRBD1 (6 bases). The CDR3 spans 14 residues. Germline V gene data show CDR1 as SGHRS and CDR2 as YFSETQ. V was trimmed by 2 bases and J by 1 base, leaving 9 bases between them. CDR3 amino acids: CASSFGRGQETQYF. The CDR3 nucleotides are TGCGCCAGCAGCTTCGGCAGGGGCCAAGAGACCCAGTACTTC.

The V call is TRBV19, the J call TRBJ1-2, with D possibly TRBD1 on 5 matching bases. Germline V gene data show CDR1 as LNHDA and CDR2 as SQIVND (reference sequence). This CDR3 is built from 14 residues. V was cut by 6 bases and J by 4 bases, with 15 bases left in between. The CDR3 loop reads CASSPRTPAYGYTF. In DNA, the CDR3 is TGTGCCAGTAGCCCCAGGACACCTGCCTATGGCTACACCTTC.

This chain connects TRBV6-1 to TRBJ1-2; 8 bases are shared with TRBD1. Per the germline V gene, CDR1 is MNHNS and CDR2 is SASEGT. V lost 2 bases, J lost 6 bases, and 5 bases stayed unmatched. The CDR3 covers 14 residues. DNA of the CDR3: TGTGCCAGCAGTGAAAGACAGGGGCGGGATGGCTACACCTTC. Amino acid sequence: CASSERQGRDGYTF.

Only one count was recorded for this clone. The rearrangement links TRBV29-1 to TRBJ1-2; D uncertain. CDR1 and CDR2 from the germline V gene are SQVTM and ANQGSEA. V lost 5 bases to trimming and J lost 2 bases, with 9 bases between them. The CDR3 sequence is 12 residues long. The CDR3 DNA sequence: TGCAGCGTTATGACACGGAACTATGGCTACACCTTC. It translates to CSVMTRNYGYTF.

The V gene is TRBV6-6, the J gene TRBJ2-3, with 8 positions matching TRBD2. Germline-derived CDR1 and CDR2 are MNHNY and SVGAGI (reference sequence). The CDR3 extends over 16 amino acids. V dropped 4 bases and J dropped 0; count of bases not matched to a gene: 6. CDR3 DNA: TGTGCCAGCAGTTCCAGGACTAGCACTAGCACAGATACGCAGTATTTT. It is translated as CASSSRTSTSTDTQYF.

This chain links TRBV5-6 with TRBJ2-7, with TRBD2 matching over 9 bases. Germline lookup yields CDR1 SGHDT and CDR2 YYEEEE. V shed 0 bases and J 3 bases; nucleotides not matched to a gene: 4. The CDR3 has 15 amino acids. The CDR3 DNA reads as TGTGCCAGCAGCTTGGGGCCTAGCGGGAACTACGAGCAGTACTTC. This codes for CASSLGPSGNYEQYF.

The chain joins TRBV19 to TRBJ1-5; 11 bases line up with TRBD1. V lost 2 bases to trimming and J lost 5 bases; unmatched junction nucleotides: 8. CDR3 length equals 17 residues. Germline CDR1 LNHDA, CDR2 SQIVND (reference sequence). The CDR3 DNA reads as TGTGCCAGTAGTATAAGAGGACAGGGGGCCCCTCATCAGCCCCAGCATTTT. Translated: CASSIRGQGAPHQPQHF.

V usage is TRBV7-8 and J usage is TRBJ2-3; no definite D call. This CDR3 has 17 amino acids. Trimming cost V 0 bases and J 1 base, with 14 bases left between them. Per the germline V gene, CDR1 is SGHVS and CDR2 is FQNEAQ. CDR3 loop: CASSLARGSPGTDTQYF. The CDR3 bases are TGTGCCAGCAGCTTAGCGCGAGGTTCACCTGGCACAGATACGCAGTATTTT.